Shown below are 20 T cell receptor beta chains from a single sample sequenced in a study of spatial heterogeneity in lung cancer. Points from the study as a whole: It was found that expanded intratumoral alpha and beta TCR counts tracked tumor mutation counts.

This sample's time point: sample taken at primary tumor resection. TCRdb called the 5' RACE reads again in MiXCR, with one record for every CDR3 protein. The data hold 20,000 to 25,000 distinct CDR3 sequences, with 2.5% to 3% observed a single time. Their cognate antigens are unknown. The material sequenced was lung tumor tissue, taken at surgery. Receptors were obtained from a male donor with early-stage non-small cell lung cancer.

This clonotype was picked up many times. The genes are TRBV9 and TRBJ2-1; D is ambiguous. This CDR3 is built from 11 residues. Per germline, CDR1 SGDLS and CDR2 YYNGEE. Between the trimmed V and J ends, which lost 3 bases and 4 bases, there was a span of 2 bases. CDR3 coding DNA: TGTGCCAGCAGCGGATACAATGAGCAGTTCTTC. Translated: CASSGYNEQFF. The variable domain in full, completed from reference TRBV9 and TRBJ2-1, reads DSGVTQTPKHLITATGQRVTLRCSPRSGDLSVYWYQQSLDQGLQFLIQYYNGEERAKGNILERFSAQQFPDLHSELNLSSLELGDSALYFCASSGYNEQFFGPGTRLTVL.

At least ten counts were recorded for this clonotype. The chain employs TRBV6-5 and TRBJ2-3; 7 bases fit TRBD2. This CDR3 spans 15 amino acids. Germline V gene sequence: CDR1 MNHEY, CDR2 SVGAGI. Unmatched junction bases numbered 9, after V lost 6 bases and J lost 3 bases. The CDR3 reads CASRPMLAVTDTQYF. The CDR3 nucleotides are TGTGCCAGCAGACCAATGCTAGCGGTTACAGATACGCAGTATTTT.

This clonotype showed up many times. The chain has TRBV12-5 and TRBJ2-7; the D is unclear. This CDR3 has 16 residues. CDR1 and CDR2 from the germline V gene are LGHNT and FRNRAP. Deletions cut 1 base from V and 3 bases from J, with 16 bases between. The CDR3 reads CASGLARPSRSYEQYF. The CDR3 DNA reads TGTGCTAGTGGTTTGGCACGACCGTCCAGAAGCTACGAGCAGTACTTC.

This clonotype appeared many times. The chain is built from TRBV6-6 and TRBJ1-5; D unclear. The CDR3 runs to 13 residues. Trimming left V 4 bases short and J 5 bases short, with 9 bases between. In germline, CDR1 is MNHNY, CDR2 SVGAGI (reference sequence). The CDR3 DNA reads TGTGCCAGCAGTTCGGGGATCGATCAGCCCCAGCATTTT. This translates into CASSSGIDQPQHF.

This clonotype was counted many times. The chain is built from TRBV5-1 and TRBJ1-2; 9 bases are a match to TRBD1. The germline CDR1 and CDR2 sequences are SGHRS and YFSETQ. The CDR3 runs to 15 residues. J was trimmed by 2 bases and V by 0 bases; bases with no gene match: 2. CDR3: CASSLDGTGNYGYTF. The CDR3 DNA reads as TGCGCCAGCAGCTTGGATGGGACAGGGAACTATGGCTACACCTTC. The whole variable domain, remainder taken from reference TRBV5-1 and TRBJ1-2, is KAGVTQTPRYLIKTRGQQVTLSCSPISGHRSVSWYQQTPGQGLQFLFEYFSETQRNKGNFPGRFSGRQFSNSRSEMNVSTLELGDSALYLCASSLDGTGNYGYTFGSGTRLTVV.

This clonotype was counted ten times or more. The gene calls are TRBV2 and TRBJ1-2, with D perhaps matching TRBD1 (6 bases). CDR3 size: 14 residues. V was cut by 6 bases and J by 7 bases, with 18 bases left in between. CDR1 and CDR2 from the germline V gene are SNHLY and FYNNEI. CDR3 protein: CASSPGGGYGGYTF. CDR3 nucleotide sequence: TGTGCCAGCAGCCCCGGAGGGGGGTACGGTGGCTACACCTTC.

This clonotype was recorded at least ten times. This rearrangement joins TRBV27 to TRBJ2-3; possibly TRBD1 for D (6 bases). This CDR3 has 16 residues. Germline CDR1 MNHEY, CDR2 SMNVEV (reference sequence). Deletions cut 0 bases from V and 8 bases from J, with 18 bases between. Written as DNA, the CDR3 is TGTGCCAGCAGTTTATCCCTCGGTTGGGGGCCTGTTACGCAGTATTTT. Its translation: CASSLSLGWGPVTQYF.

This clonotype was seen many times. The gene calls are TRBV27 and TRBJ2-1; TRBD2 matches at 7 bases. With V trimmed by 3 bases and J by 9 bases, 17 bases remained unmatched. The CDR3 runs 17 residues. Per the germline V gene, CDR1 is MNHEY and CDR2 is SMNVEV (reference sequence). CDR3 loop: CASSFVGEGSGTREQFF. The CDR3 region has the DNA TGTGCCAGCAGTTTTGTGGGGGAGGGATCTGGGACCCGTGAGCAGTTCTTC.

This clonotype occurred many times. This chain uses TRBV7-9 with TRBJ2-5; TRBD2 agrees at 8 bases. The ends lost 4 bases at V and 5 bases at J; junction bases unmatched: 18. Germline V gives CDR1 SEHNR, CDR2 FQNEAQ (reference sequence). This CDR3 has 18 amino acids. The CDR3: CASSSLVITGGPWETQYF. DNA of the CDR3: TGTGCCAGCAGCTCTCTGGTTATTACGGGAGGGCCCTGGGAGACCCAGTACTTC.

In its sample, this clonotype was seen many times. The CDR3 DNA sequence: TGCAGTGCTAGAATACATGGACTAGCGGGAGAAGCAGATACGCAGTATTTT. Its protein product is CSARIHGLAGEADTQYF. This chain uses TRBV20-1 with TRBJ2-3, with 13 bases identical to TRBD2. Per the germline V gene, CDR1 is DFQATT and CDR2 is SNEGSKA (reference sequence). The CDR3 consists of 17 residues. The ends lost 2 bases at V and 4 bases at J; junction bases unmatched: 9.

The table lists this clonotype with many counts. CDR3 DNA sequence: TGTGCCAGCAGCTTCGTCGGGAGGGGGGGATACGAGCAGTACTTC. It specifies CASSFVGRGGYEQYF. The chain combines TRBV11-2 with TRBJ2-7; TRBD2 matches 8 bases. Trimming cost V 3 bases and J 4 bases; bases outside gene matches: 8. The CDR3 consists of 15 residues. Germline V gene lookup returns CDR1 SGHAT and CDR2 FQNNGV.

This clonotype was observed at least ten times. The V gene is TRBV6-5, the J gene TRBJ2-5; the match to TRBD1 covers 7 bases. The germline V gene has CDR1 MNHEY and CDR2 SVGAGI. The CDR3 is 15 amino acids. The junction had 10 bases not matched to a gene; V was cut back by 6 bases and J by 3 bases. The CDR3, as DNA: TGTGCCAGCAGCCCCGCAACAGGGGTTAAAGAGACCCAGTACTTC. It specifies CASSPATGVKETQYF.

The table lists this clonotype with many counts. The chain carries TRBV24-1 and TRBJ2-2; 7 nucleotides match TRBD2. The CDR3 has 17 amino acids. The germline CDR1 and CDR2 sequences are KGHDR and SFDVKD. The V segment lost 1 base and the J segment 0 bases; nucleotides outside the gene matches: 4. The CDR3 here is CATSDFGGGANTGELFF. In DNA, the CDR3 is TGTGCCACCAGTGATTTCGGCGGGGGAGCGAACACCGGGGAGCTGTTTTTT.

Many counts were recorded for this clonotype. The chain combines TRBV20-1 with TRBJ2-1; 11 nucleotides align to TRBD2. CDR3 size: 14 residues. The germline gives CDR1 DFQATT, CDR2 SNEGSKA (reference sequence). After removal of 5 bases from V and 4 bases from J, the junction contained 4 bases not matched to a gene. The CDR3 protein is CSAATSGMYNEQFF. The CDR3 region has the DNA TGCAGTGCTGCGACTAGCGGGATGTACAATGAGCAGTTCTTC.

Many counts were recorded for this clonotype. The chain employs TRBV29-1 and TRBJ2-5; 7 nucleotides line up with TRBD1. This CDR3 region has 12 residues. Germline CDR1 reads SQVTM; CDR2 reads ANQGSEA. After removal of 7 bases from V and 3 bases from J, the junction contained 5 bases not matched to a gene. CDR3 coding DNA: TGCAGCGCCAGGGGGAACGAAGAGACCCAGTACTTC. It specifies CSARGNEETQYF.

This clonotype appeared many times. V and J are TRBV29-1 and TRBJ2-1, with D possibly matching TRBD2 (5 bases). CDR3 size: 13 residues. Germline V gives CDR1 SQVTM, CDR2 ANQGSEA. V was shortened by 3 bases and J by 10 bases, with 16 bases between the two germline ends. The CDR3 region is CSVDALAEAEQFF. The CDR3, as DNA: TGCAGCGTTGATGCCTTGGCGGAGGCGGAGCAGTTCTTC.

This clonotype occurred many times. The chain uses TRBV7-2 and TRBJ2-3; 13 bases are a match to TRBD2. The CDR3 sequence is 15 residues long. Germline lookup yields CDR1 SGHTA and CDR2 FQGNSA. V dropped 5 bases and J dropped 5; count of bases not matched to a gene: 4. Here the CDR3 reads CASSGLAGVIDTQYF. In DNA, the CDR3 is TGTGCCAGCAGCGGACTAGCGGGAGTGATAGATACGCAGTATTTT.

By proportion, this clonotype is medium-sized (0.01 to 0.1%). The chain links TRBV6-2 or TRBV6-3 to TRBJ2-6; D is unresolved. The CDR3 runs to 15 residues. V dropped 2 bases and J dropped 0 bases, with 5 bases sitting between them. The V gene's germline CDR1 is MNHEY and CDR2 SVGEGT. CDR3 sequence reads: CASSYAGSGANVLTF. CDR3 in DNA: TGTGCCAGCAGTTACGCAGGCTCTGGGGCCAACGTCCTGACTTTC.

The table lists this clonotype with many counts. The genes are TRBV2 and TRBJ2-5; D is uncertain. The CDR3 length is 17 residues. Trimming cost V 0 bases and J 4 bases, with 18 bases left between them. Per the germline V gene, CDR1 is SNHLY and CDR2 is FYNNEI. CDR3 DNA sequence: TGTGCCAGCAGTGAAGCGTTGAACATCCTATCCCGAGAGACCCAGTACTTC. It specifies CASSEALNILSRETQYF.

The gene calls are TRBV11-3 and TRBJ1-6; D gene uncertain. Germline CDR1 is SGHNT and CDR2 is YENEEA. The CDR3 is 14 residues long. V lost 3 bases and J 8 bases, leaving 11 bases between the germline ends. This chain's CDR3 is CASSFSRVDSPLHF. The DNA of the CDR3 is TGTGCCAGCAGCTTCAGCCGCGTTGATTCACCCCTCCACTTT.